Listed here are 30 T cell receptor beta chains from one sample, sequenced in a study of regulatory T cells in long-lasting Graves disease. To make TCR beta libraries, researchers used iRepertoire HTBI primers and Arm-PCR of CDR3 regions. TCRdb itself ran the multiplex PCR reads through MiXCR, one entry per CDR3 protein. Among 600,000 to 800,000 distinct CDR3 sequences listed, 25% to 30% were seen once. Time point of the sample: persistent/refractory GD, antithyroid drugs over 5 years with positive TRAb. Extracted PBMC RNA gave rise to the TCR library. The sample was peripheral blood mononuclear cells (PBMCs), taken when the disease was refractory, from a patient treated with antithyroid drugs. These receptors came from a female donor with Graves disease.

In this sample, this clonotype turned up a few times. V is TRBV2 and J is TRBJ2-3; 11 bases are a match to TRBD2. The junction had 10 bases not matched to a gene; V was cut back by 7 bases and J by 1 base. The CDR3 spans 17 residues. Germline lookup yields CDR1 SNHLY and CDR2 FYNNEI. CDR3 loop: CASKGLAEAVGTDTQYF. The CDR3 nucleotides are TGTGCCAGCAAGGGACTAGCGGAGGCGGTGGGCACAGATACGCAGTATTTT.

There are many counts of this clonotype. This chain uses TRBV24-1 with TRBJ1-5; D not certain. In germline, CDR1 is KGHDR, CDR2 SFDVKD. This CDR3 spans 14 amino acids. The V end was cut by 5 bases, the J end by 0 bases, with 7 bases between. The CDR3 is CATSVGISNQPQHF. In DNA, the CDR3 is TGTGCCACCAGTGTAGGGATTAGCAATCAGCCCCAGCATTTT.

This clonotype has a count of ten or more. V and J are TRBV28 and TRBJ1-5; D uncertain. CDR1 is MDHEN, CDR2 SYDVKM, per germline. This CDR3 comprises 14 residues. With 5 bases removed from V and 3 bases from J, the gap between germline ends came to 11 bases. The CDR3 sequence: CASSPRTANQPQHF. The CDR3 DNA reads TGTGCCAGCAGTCCGCGGACGGCCAATCAGCCCCAGCATTTT.

This clonotype was counted a few times. The chain has TRBV4-1 and TRBJ1-1, with D maybe TRBD1 (5 bases). Germline V gene lookup returns CDR1 MGHRA and CDR2 YSYEKL. The CDR3 has 15 residues. V was pared by 0 bases and J by 5 bases, with 13 bases between. DNA of the CDR3: TGCGCCAGCAGCCAAGATACCAGGGAGGTTACTGAAGCTTTCTTT. Translated: CASSQDTREVTEAFF.

The genes are TRBV5-1 and TRBJ1-1; D is possibly TRBD1 (5 bases). Germline V gene lookup returns CDR1 SGHRS and CDR2 YFSETQ. Trimming left V 0 bases short and J 0 bases short, with 12 bases between. The CDR3 loop spans 16 amino acids. The chain's CDR3 is CASSLGQTALNTEAFF. CDR3 in DNA: TGCGCCAGCAGCTTGGGACAGACCGCCTTGAACACTGAAGCTTTCTTT.

In this sample, this clonotype turned up a few times. One junction end disagrees with the germline gene, perhaps due to a read error. The chain combines TRBV6-1 with TRBJ2-7; TRBD1 matches at 9 bases. From germline, CDR1 is MNHNS and CDR2 SASEGT. The CDR3 covers 13 residues. CDR3 DNA sequence: TGCGCCAGCAGACAGGGGGACTCCTACGAGCAGTACTTC. Translation: CASRQGDSYEQYF.

The rearrangement joins TRBV20-1 to TRBJ1-6; a weak D match, TRBD1 (6 bases). CDR3 length equals 14 residues. The V gene's germline CDR1 is DFQATT and CDR2 SNEGSKA (reference sequence). V lost 7 bases, J lost 7 bases, and 17 bases lay in between. CDR3 protein: CSVPQGMINSPLHF. DNA of the CDR3: TGCAGTGTTCCCCAGGGGATGATAAATTCACCCCTCCACTTT.

This clonotype was seen ten or more times. The chain joins TRBV2 to TRBJ2-2; unclear D gene. Germline V gene data show CDR1 as SNHLY and CDR2 as FYNNEI. This CDR3 contains 16 residues. V was shortened by 4 bases and J by 0 bases, with 12 bases between the two germline ends. CDR3 sequence reads: CASSVGSLANTGELFF. The CDR3 nucleotides read TGTGCCAGCAGTGTAGGTAGCTTAGCGAACACCGGGGAGCTGTTTTTT. The entire variable domain, with the rest obtained from reference TRBV2 and TRBJ2-2, is as follows: EPEVTQTPSHQVTQMGQEVILRCVPISNHLYFYWYRQILGQKVEFLVSFYNNEISEKSEIFDDQFSVERPDGSNFTLKIRSTKLEDSAMYFCASSVGSLANTGELFFGEGSRLTVL.

This sequence joins TRBV11-2 and TRBJ2-3; D unresolved. CDR3 length: 13 amino acids. Trimming took off 7 bases at V and 0 bases at J, with 8 bases between the two ends. Germline assignment: CDR1 SGHAT and CDR2 FQNNGV. The CDR3 sequence is CASKQTSTDTQYF. The CDR3 DNA is TGTGCCAGCAAGCAGACGAGCACAGATACGCAGTATTTT.

This clonotype was detected a few times. This rearrangement joins TRBV7-3 to TRBJ2-5; D perhaps matches TRBD1 (6 bases). The CDR3 runs 12 residues. Germline V gene sequence: CDR1 SGHTA, CDR2 FQGTGA. V was trimmed by 3 bases and J by 8 bases, leaving 10 bases between them. CDR3 nucleotide sequence: TGTGCCAGCAGCTTCAGGGGTGGAACCCAGTACTTC. It codes for CASSFRGGTQYF.

The chain couples TRBV12-3 or TRBV12-4 to TRBJ2-5; D gene uncertain. Between the trimmed V and J ends, which lost 1 base and 7 bases, there was a span of 13 bases. The CDR3 runs to 14 residues. The CDR3 region is CASSLVSPPVTQYF. CDR3 sequence (DNA): TGTGCCAGCAGTTTAGTGTCCCCCCCTGTGACCCAGTACTTC.

Only a few counts were recorded for this clonotype. The rearrangement links TRBV12-5 to TRBJ2-5, with 12 positions matching TRBD2. This CDR3 is 14 amino acids long. Germline V CDR1 and CDR2: LGHNT, FRNRAP. V lost 6 bases, J lost 4 bases, and 3 bases stayed unmatched. The CDR3 sequence: CASGTSGRRETQYF. The CDR3 bases are TGTGCTAGTGGGACTAGCGGGAGAAGAGAGACCCAGTACTTC.

The chain recombines TRBV27 with TRBJ1-2; D ambiguous. Trimming pared 11 bases from V and 2 bases from J, leaving 9 bases between. This CDR3 comprises 11 residues. In germline, CDR1 is MNHEY, CDR2 SMNVEV (reference sequence). CDR3 nucleotide sequence: TGTGCCGGCTCAGGAAACTATGGCTACACCTTC. Translated, it gives CAGSGNYGYTF.

This clonotype has just a few counts. The chain carries TRBV6-5 and TRBJ1-2; 9 bases are a match to TRBD1. Losses at the gene ends were 4 bases for V and 5 bases for J; bases not matched to a gene: 14. The CDR3 extends over 17 amino acids. Germline lookup yields CDR1 MNHEY and CDR2 SVGAGI. CDR3 nucleotide sequence: TGTGCCAGCAGTTTCTCGGGACAGGGAGGCCTCTATTATGGCTACACCTTC. Protein product: CASSFSGQGGLYYGYTF.

The chain has TRBV18 and TRBJ2-7; D gene ambiguous. From germline, CDR1 is KGHSH and CDR2 LQKENI. The CDR3 spans 14 residues. V gave up 0 bases and J gave up 4 bases, with 10 bases separating them. The CDR3 reads CASSPPVGRYEQYF. The DNA of the CDR3 is TGTGCCAGCTCACCACCGGTCGGGCGTTACGAGCAGTACTTC.

There are many counts of this clonotype. J is TRBJ1-5 and V is TRBV2, with a weak D call TRBD1 (6 bases). Germline loops: CDR1 SNHLY, CDR2 FYNNEI. The CDR3 length is 14 residues. The V end lost 5 bases, the J end lost 3 bases, and 11 bases lay between the germline ends. The CDR3 loop reads CASSKDRINQPQHF. DNA for the CDR3: TGTGCCAGCAGTAAAGACAGGATCAATCAGCCCCAGCATTTT.

J is TRBJ2-5 and V is TRBV24-1; D not certain. Germline V lookup: CDR1 KGHDR, CDR2 SFDVKD. CDR3 length: 15 residues. Trimming removed 8 bases from V and 3 bases from J, with 18 bases in between. The CDR3: CATTEGWVHEETQYF. Written as DNA, the CDR3 is TGTGCCACCACCGAAGGATGGGTGCATGAAGAGACCCAGTACTTC.

This sequence joins TRBV5-1 and TRBJ1-6, with 7 bases aligning to TRBD1. The V segment lost 3 bases and the J segment 7 bases; nucleotides outside the gene matches: 7. The germline gives CDR1 SGHRS, CDR2 YFSETQ. This CDR3 comprises 15 residues. The CDR3 spells CASSYNRGQNSPLHF. The CDR3 bases are TGCGCCAGCAGCTACAACAGGGGACAGAATTCACCCCTCCACTTT. The full variable domain, its missing parts supplied by reference TRBV5-1 and TRBJ1-6, is KAGVTQTPRYLIKTRGQQVTLSCSPISGHRSVSWYQQTPGQGLQFLFEYFSETQRNKGNFPGRFSGRQFSNSRSEMNVSTLELGDSALYLCASSYNRGQNSPLHFGNGTRLTVT.

This clonotype was detected a few times. This chain connects TRBV27 to TRBJ2-6; D may match TRBD1 or TRBD2 (6 bases each). The V end lost 2 bases, the J end lost 11 bases, and 19 bases lay between the germline ends. The V gene's germline CDR1 is MNHEY and CDR2 SMNVEV (reference sequence). The CDR3 runs 16 residues. The CDR3 spells CASSLRLGGNDHVLTF. DNA for the CDR3: TGTGCCAGCAGTTTACGGTTGGGGGGCAACGATCACGTCCTGACTTTC.

This clonotype was seen just once. The gene calls are TRBV5-1 and TRBJ2-2, with 12 bases matching TRBD2. Germline V CDR1 and CDR2: SGHRS, YFSETQ. The V segment lost 1 base and the J segment 6 bases; nucleotides outside the gene matches: 13. This CDR3 contains 19 residues. The CDR3 sequence: CASSLNPPGLAGLAGELFF. The CDR3 DNA reads as TGCGCCAGCAGCTTGAATCCCCCGGGACTAGCGGGTTTAGCCGGGGAGCTGTTTTTT. Based on the CDR3 plus reference TRBV5-1 and TRBJ2-2, the full variable domain is KAGVTQTPRYLIKTRGQQVTLSCSPISGHRSVSWYQQTPGQGLQFLFEYFSETQRNKGNFPGRFSGRQFSNSRSEMNVSTLELGDSALYLCASSLNPPGLAGLAGELFFGEGSRLTVL.

There are a few counts of this clonotype. V usage is TRBV5-1 and J usage is TRBJ1-5; 8 bases are a match to TRBD1. V trimming: 0 bases; J trimming: 6 bases; junction bases outside the gene matches: 5. Germline CDR1 reads SGHRS; CDR2 reads YFSETQ. The CDR3 is 15 amino acids. CDR3 in amino acids: CASSLGGTGFQPQHF. In DNA form, the CDR3 reads TGCGCCAGCAGCTTGGGTGGGACAGGTTTTCAGCCCCAGCATTTT.

The chain uses TRBV27 and TRBJ2-1, with a tentative D call TRBD2 (6 bases). V was trimmed by 4 bases and J by 4 bases, leaving 20 bases between them. The CDR3 is 17 residues long. Germline assignment: CDR1 MNHEY and CDR2 SMNVEV (reference sequence). For the CDR3, the DNA is TGTGCCAGCAGTTCCAAATCTTCTAGCGCGAGGTACAATGAGCAGTTCTTC. Amino acids: CASSSKSSSARYNEQFF.

The chain is built from TRBV7-8 and TRBJ1-2; 9 nucleotides match TRBD1. Germline assignment: CDR1 SGHVS and CDR2 FQNEAQ. J gave up 6 bases and V 0 bases, and 5 bases lay outside the gene matches. The CDR3 has 15 amino acids. CDR3 residues: CASSLAKNRGHGYTF. Here the CDR3 DNA reads TGTGCCAGCAGCTTAGCCAAAAACAGGGGGCATGGCTACACCTTC.

In its sample, this clonotype was seen a few times. This chain uses TRBV11-2 with TRBJ1-3; D may be TRBD1 (5 bases). Trimming took 5 bases from V and 2 from J, leaving 13 bases between them. The CDR3 length is 15 residues. The germline V gene has CDR1 SGHAT and CDR2 FQNNGV. The CDR3 reads CASSLTGQPGNTIYF. The CDR3 DNA follows: TGTGCCAGCAGCCTTACGGGGCAGCCTGGAAACACCATATATTTT. The whole variable domain, remainder taken from reference TRBV11-2 and TRBJ1-3, is EAGVAQSPRYKIIEKRQSVAFWCNPISGHATLYWYQQILGQGPKLLIQFQNNGVVDDSQLPKDRFSAERLKGVDSTLKIQPAKLEDSAVYLCASSLTGQPGNTIYFGEGSWLTVV.

The J gene is TRBJ2-7, the V gene TRBV20-1; the D gene is possibly TRBD1 (5 bases). In germline, CDR1 is DFQATT, CDR2 SNEGSKA (reference sequence). This CDR3 has 11 amino acids. The germline V and J ends were trimmed by 3 bases and 5 bases, with 8 bases remaining between them. The CDR3 spells CSASQGNEQYF. For the CDR3, the DNA is TGCAGTGCTAGCCAGGGTAACGAGCAGTACTTC.

J is TRBJ1-2 and V is TRBV6-2 or TRBV6-3; 9 nucleotides line up with TRBD1. V lost 10 bases and J lost 8; bases outside the gene matches: 17. The CDR3 contains 15 residues. The germline gives CDR1 MNHEY, CDR2 SVGEGT. The CDR3 spells CAIRTGAVSPWGYTF. In DNA, the CDR3 is TGTGCCATCCGGACAGGGGCGGTGTCCCCGTGGGGCTACACCTTC.

This clonotype was seen a few times. The genes are TRBV28 and TRBJ2-7; maybe TRBD1 (5 bases). The germline V gene encodes CDR1 MDHEN and CDR2 SYDVKM. The V end was cut by 6 bases, the J end by 0 bases, with 15 bases between. The CDR3 has 15 residues. CDR3 in amino acids: CASRRQSPSSYEQYF. CDR3 coding DNA: TGTGCCAGCAGACGACAGTCCCCGAGCTCCTACGAGCAGTACTTC. The full variable domain, its missing parts supplied by reference TRBV28 and TRBJ2-7, is DVKVTQSSRYLVKRTGEKVFLECVQDMDHENMFWYRQDPGLGLRLIYFSYDVKMKEKGDIPEGYSVSREKKERFSLILESASTNQTSMYLCASRRQSPSSYEQYFGPGTRLTVT.

This chain links TRBV27 with TRBJ2-7; 9 positions match TRBD2. Germline V gene data show CDR1 as MNHEY and CDR2 as SMNVEV (reference sequence). This CDR3 comprises 14 residues. With V trimmed by 6 bases and J by 7 bases, 10 bases remained unmatched. The CDR3: CASRLAGEVREQYF. The CDR3 DNA reads as TGTGCCAGCAGATTAGCGGGAGAGGTGCGTGAGCAGTACTTC.

This clonotype was detected only once. This sequence joins TRBV29-1 and TRBJ2-3; TRBD2 is a possible D gene (6 bases). Germline CDR1 is SQVTM and CDR2 is ANQGSEA. V was pared by 6 bases and J by 1 base, with 17 bases between. The CDR3 totals 15 residues. CDR3 in amino acids: CSVPSGGIGTDTQYF. In DNA form, the CDR3 reads TGCAGCGTCCCCTCTGGGGGGATTGGCACAGATACGCAGTATTTT.

The chain couples TRBV29-1 to TRBJ2-5; a weak D match, TRBD1 (5 bases). This CDR3 comprises 12 residues. CDR1 and CDR2 from the germline V gene are SQVTM and ANQGSEA. V lost 7 bases, J lost 5 bases, and 14 bases lay in between. Written as DNA, the CDR3 is TGCAGCGGTGGGGCCTCAGGCGAGACCCAGTACTTC. Protein product: CSGGASGETQYF.